These 19 T cell receptor beta chains came from one sample sequenced in a study of T cell repertoires in aging, cancer and after chemotherapy. TRB rearrangements spanning V, D and J were amplified using mixed TRB-A/B primers. TCRdb fed the multiplex PCR reads into MiXCR, producing one record per CDR3 protein. Of 10,000 to 13,000 distinct CDR3 sequences in the sample, 32% were seen once. TCR beta rearrangements were amplified from peripheral blood genomic DNA. Specimen: blood. The receptors originated from a human donor in good health.

The chain recombines TRBV19 with TRBJ1-2; D perhaps matches TRBD1 (5 bases). This CDR3 has 13 amino acids. Trimming cost V 11 bases and J 2 bases, with 15 bases left between them. Germline CDR1 LNHDA, CDR2 SQIVND (reference sequence). The CDR3 sequence: CAVNDRINYGYTF. The CDR3 DNA follows: TGTGCCGTAAACGACAGAATCAACTATGGCTACACCTTC. Using reference TRBV19 and TRBJ1-2 for the parts outside the CDR3, the full variable domain is DGGITQSPKYLFRKEGQNVTLSCEQNLNHDAMYWYRQDPGQGLRLIYYSQIVNDFQKGDIAEGYSVSREKKESFPLTVTSAQKNPTAFYLCAVNDRINYGYTFGSGTRLTVV.

The chain has TRBV20-1 and TRBJ2-3, with 11 bases aligning to TRBD2. CDR3 length: 15 residues. Germline trimming cut 2 bases from V and 2 bases from J; bases unmatched to any gene: 3. Germline loops: CDR1 DFQATT, CDR2 SNEGSKA (reference sequence). CDR3 residues: CSARRTSGFTDTQYF. CDR3 nucleotides: TGCAGTGCTAGAAGGACTAGCGGGTTCACAGATACGCAGTATTTT.

This clonotype counts as medium-sized. The chain joins TRBV29-1 to TRBJ1-2, with no clear D. From germline, CDR1 is SQVTM and CDR2 ANQGSEA. This CDR3 is 12 amino acids long. V lost 3 bases and J 4 bases, leaving 9 bases between the germline ends. The CDR3 DNA reads TGCAGCGTTGACGGAACAGTCTATGGCTACACCTTC. Residues: CSVDGTVYGYTF.

This clonotype has just a few counts. V usage is TRBV5-6 and J usage is TRBJ2-3; TRBD2 agrees at 12 bases. The CDR3 extends over 16 amino acids. Germline trimming cut 0 bases from V and 4 bases from J; bases unmatched to any gene: 3. Germline CDR1 reads SGHDT; CDR2 reads YYEEEE. The chain's CDR3 is CASSLAGLAGPDTQYF. The CDR3 coding sequence is TGTGCCAGCAGCTTGGCCGGACTAGCGGGGCCAGATACGCAGTATTTT.

This chain connects TRBV6-5 to TRBJ1-5, with a weak D call TRBD1 (5 bases). The germline CDR1 and CDR2 sequences are MNHEY and SVGAGI. This CDR3 region has 16 residues. Deletions cut 6 bases from V and 5 bases from J, with 20 bases between. CDR3 sequence reads: CASRGVLTGLHQPQHF. The CDR3 DNA follows: TGTGCCAGCAGGGGGGTGTTAACGGGGCTTCATCAGCCCCAGCATTTT.

This clonotype has a handful of counts. The chain links TRBV27 to TRBJ1-2; D unresolved. The CDR3 consists of 13 residues. Trimming took 3 bases from V and 4 from J, leaving 9 bases between them. The V gene's germline CDR1 is MNHEY and CDR2 SMNVEV (reference sequence). The CDR3 spells CASSLSQSYGYTF. As DNA, the CDR3 is TGTGCCAGCAGTTTGAGTCAGAGCTATGGCTACACCTTC.

Relative to its sample, this clonotype is medium-sized (0.01 to 0.1%). The V and J genes are TRBV30 and TRBJ1-2, with D hard to call. Germline values: CDR1 GTSNPN, CDR2 SVGIG (reference sequence). V shed 8 bases and J shed 5 bases, with 6 bases lying between them. CDR3 length equals 9 residues. Written as DNA, the CDR3 is TGTGCCAGCCAGTATGGCTACACCTTC. The encoded protein is CASQYGYTF.

The chain combines TRBV19 with TRBJ2-7; either TRBD1 or TRBD2 may fit D (5 bases each). CDR1 and CDR2 (germline): LNHDA, SQIVND (reference sequence). This CDR3 has 13 residues. V lost 1 base and J lost 8, with 12 bases in between. The DNA for the CDR3 is TGTGCCAGTAGTATAGCGGGGACCTTCAAGCAGTACTTC. The encoded protein is CASSIAGTFKQYF.

The chain recombines TRBV11-2 with TRBJ1-6; D not certain. Deletions cut 2 bases from V and 6 bases from J, with 8 bases between. Per germline, CDR1 SGHAT and CDR2 FQNNGV. There are 14 residues in the CDR3. In DNA form, the CDR3 reads TGTGCCAGCAGCTTAACTAGCAGTAATTCACCCCTCCACTTT. Protein sequence: CASSLTSSNSPLHF.

Concerning this clonotype itself: Since a much larger clone is just one base distant, this may be a read error. The genes are TRBV27 and TRBJ2-1; D is ambiguous. The CDR3 runs to 16 residues. Looked up from germline, CDR1 is MNHEY and CDR2 is SMNVEV (reference sequence). The V and J ends lost 3 bases and 6 bases respectively, with 18 bases between them. The CDR3 loop reads CASSLKTGSTGNEQFF. DNA of the CDR3: TGTGCCAGCAGTTTGAAGACTGGCTCGACTGGCAATGAGCAGTTCTTC.

This clonotype was picked up a small number of times. The V and J genes are TRBV27 and TRBJ2-3, with 7 bases matching TRBD2. The CDR3 is 16 amino acids. Germline V gene sequence: CDR1 MNHEY, CDR2 SMNVEV (reference sequence). Trimming cost V 1 base and J 4 bases; bases outside gene matches: 8. The CDR3 here is CASSLYGGSLADTQYF. DNA of the CDR3: TGTGCCAGCAGTTTATACGGCGGGAGTCTCGCAGATACGCAGTATTTT.

V is TRBV6-5 and J is TRBJ1-2, with TRBD1 as a possible D gene (6 bases). CDR1 MNHEY and CDR2 SVGAGI come from the germline V gene. This CDR3 region has 12 residues. Trimming removed 4 bases from V and 7 bases from J, with 10 bases in between. The chain's CDR3 is CASSSGHLGYTF. CDR3 DNA: TGTGCCAGCAGTTCGGGACATCTTGGCTACACCTTC.

The chain couples TRBV6-5 to TRBJ1-5, with TRBD1 matching over 7 bases. The CDR3 covers 12 residues. V lost 10 bases, J lost 5 bases, and 5 bases stayed unmatched. CDR1 and CDR2 from the germline V gene are MNHEY and SVGAGI. The CDR3 coding sequence is TGTGCCATCAGGACAGGAGATCAGCCCCAGCATTTT. Protein product: CAIRTGDQPQHF.

As concerns this clonotype: A read error may produce the germline difference seen at one junction end. This rearrangement joins TRBV6-1 to TRBJ1-4; the D gene is possibly TRBD1 (5 bases). Germline CDR1 and CDR2: MNHNS and SASEGT. The CDR3 loop spans 15 amino acids. The CDR3 DNA reads TGTGCCAGCAGTGAAGCGGTAGGGACTAATGAAACACTGTTTTTT. This sequence encodes CASSEAVGTNETLFF.

CDR3 sequence reads: CASSRTGATEAFF. CDR3 in DNA: TGTGCCAGTAGTCGGACAGGGGCCACTGAAGCTTTCTTT. The chain recombines TRBV19 with TRBJ1-1, with 9 positions matching TRBD1. The CDR3 is made up of 13 amino acids. Germline V CDR1 and CDR2: LNHDA, SQIVND (reference sequence). After removal of 5 bases from V and 4 bases from J, the junction contained 2 bases not matched to a gene.

V and J are TRBV6-9 and TRBJ2-1, with 9 bases lining up with TRBD2. Germline CDR1 is MNHGY and CDR2 is SVAAGI. V dropped 11 bases and J dropped 4; count of bases not matched to a gene: 6. The CDR3 covers 13 residues. CDR3 in DNA: TGTGCCGGCGGGAGGGCCGGGTACAATGAGCAGTTCTTC. The encoded protein is CAGGRAGYNEQFF.

The rearrangement uses TRBV27 and TRBJ2-7, with TRBD1 matching 9 bases. Per germline, CDR1 MNHEY and CDR2 SMNVEV (reference sequence). V was pared by 1 base and J by 7 bases, with 8 bases of the junction left unmatched. This CDR3 is built from 15 residues. The CDR3 protein is CASSLLTGTGQEQYF. DNA for the CDR3: TGTGCCAGCAGTTTATTGACCGGGACAGGGCAAGAGCAGTACTTC.

This chain uses TRBV7-2 with TRBJ1-4; 8 nucleotides align to TRBD1. Trimming removed 2 bases from V and 8 bases from J; junction bases left unmatched: 10. The V gene's germline CDR1 is SGHTA and CDR2 FQGNSA. The CDR3 consists of 16 residues. The CDR3 loop reads CASSLFPRRGQEKLFF. The CDR3, as DNA: TGTGCCAGCAGCTTATTCCCTCGCAGGGGGCAGGAAAAACTGTTTTTT.

Sample share makes this clonotype medium-sized. This chain connects TRBV29-1 to TRBJ2-3, with TRBD2 matching 8 bases. After removal of 5 bases from V and 0 bases from J, the junction contained 4 bases not matched to a gene. This CDR3 comprises 14 residues. Germline V CDR1 and CDR2: SQVTM, ANQGSEA. The CDR3 DNA reads TGCAGCGTTTACGGGACTAGTAGCACAGATACGCAGTATTTT. This encodes CSVYGTSSTDTQYF.